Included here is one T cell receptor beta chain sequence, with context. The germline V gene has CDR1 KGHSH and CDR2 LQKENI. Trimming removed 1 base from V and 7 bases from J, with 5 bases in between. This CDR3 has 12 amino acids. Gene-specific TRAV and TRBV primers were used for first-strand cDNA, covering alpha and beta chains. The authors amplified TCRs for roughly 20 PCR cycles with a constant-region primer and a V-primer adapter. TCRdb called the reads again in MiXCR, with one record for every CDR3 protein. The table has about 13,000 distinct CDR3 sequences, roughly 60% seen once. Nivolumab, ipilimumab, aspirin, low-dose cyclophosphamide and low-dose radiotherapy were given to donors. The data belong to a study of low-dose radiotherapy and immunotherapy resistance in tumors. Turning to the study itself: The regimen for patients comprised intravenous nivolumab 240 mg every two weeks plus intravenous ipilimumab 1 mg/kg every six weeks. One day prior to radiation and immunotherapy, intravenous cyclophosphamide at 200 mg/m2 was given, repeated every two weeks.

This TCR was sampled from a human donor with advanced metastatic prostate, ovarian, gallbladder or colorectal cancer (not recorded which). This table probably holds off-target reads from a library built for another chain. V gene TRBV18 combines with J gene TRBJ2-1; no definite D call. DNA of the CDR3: TGTGCCAGCTCACCACTGGCAAATGAGCAGTTCTTC. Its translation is CASSPLANEQFF.